Sequencing of this T cell receptor (beta chain) was carried out in a study of cytomegalovirus exposure and HLA in healthy donors. V lost 2 bases, J lost 5 bases, and 14 bases lay in between. This CDR3 has 15 residues. Germline V lookup: CDR1 SGHRS, CDR2 YFSETQ. The primer mix had 60 Vbeta and 13 Jbeta primers. Sequencing was performed with immunoSEQ multiplex PCR; in TCRdb, only in-frame clones are kept and a portion is missing. The data show around 170,000 clones, around 82% seen once. The TCR sequence derives from a boy aged 2-15 years in good health and CMV-seronegative. Sequencing was performed on PBMCs. The chain couples TRBV5-1 to TRBJ2-1; D perhaps matches TRBD2 (6 bases). The CDR3: CASSFFSGPDNEQFF. CDR3 sequence (DNA): TGCGCCAGCAGCTTTTTTAGCGGTCCCGACAATGAGCAGTTCTTC.